Sequencing of this T cell receptor beta chain was carried out in a study of blood T cells in healthy people across ages. Study-level findings and limits: Observed TCR beta diversity showed a strong correlation with the percentage of naive T cells as measured by flow cytometry. No conclusive comparison of naive versus antigen-experienced cells was possible with unsorted PBMCs.

The use of a sample-barcoded 5' primer and a J-beta primer mix characterized a second PCR of roughly 7 to 12 cycles. TCRdb reprocessed the 5' RACE reads with MiXCR, giving one entry per CDR3 protein. This table has approximately 960,000 distinct CDR3 sequences, about 28% appearing once. This clonotype was observed many times. Its target is unknown. Germline V gene lookup returns CDR1 SGDLS and CDR2 YYNGEE. This CDR3 is 13 amino acids long. V lost 4 bases and J 5 bases, leaving 10 bases between the germline ends. This sample also belongs to another study, concerning T cells of mothers and their children. In that study: Related mother-child pairs shared marginally more repertoire than unrelated pairs, though not significantly.

Material for sequencing was blood. The sequence derives from a woman aged 40-49 years in good health. V and J are TRBV9 and TRBJ2-1; no clear D gene. CDR3 nucleotide sequence: TGTGCCAGCAGCACCCCCTTGCACAATGAGCAGTTCTTC. This codes for CASSTPLHNEQFF.